This TCR beta chain was obtained from a study of CD8+ T cells in alopecia areata. General study findings and limits: Lesional scalp exceeded normal scalp in clonality, especially in alopecia totalis/universalis.

Treatment of the sample: oral pan-JAK inhibitor, 5-10 mg twice daily. Comments on this clone: What it binds is not known.

cDNA prepared by RNA extraction and subsequent reverse transcription served as the template for sequencing. TCRdb's copy holds only in-frame clones and misses some; the assay was immunoSEQ multiplex PCR. In the table there are over 200,000 clones, 50% to 75% of which are singletons. The CDR3 sequence is 12 residues long. V was cut by 3 bases and J by 10 bases, with 13 bases left in between. CDR1 SGHNT and CDR2 YYREEE come from the germline V gene (reference sequence). The receptor comes from a human donor with alopecia areata. Sequenced material: CD4+ T cells sorted from blood, taken at week 4, from a patient treated with tofacitinib. The genes are TRBV5-4 and TRBJ1-1, with no clear D. CDR3 sequence reads: CASSSGLVGAFF. In DNA, the CDR3 is TGTGCCAGCAGCTCAGGACTGGTCGGAGCTTTCTTT.